This TCR beta chain was found in a study of blood T cell repertoires in COVID-19. Here immunoSEQ multiplex PCR was the method, and the copy in TCRdb shows in-frame clones only, minus some. The top ten clones hold more than 2.5% of a sample with 40,000 to 55,000 clones, roughly 84% of them seen once. Germline lookup yields CDR1 SGHDT and CDR2 YYEEEE. V was cut by 0 bases and J by 12 bases, with 18 bases left in between. The CDR3 extends over 15 amino acids. This clonotype was obtained from a man in his forties or fifties with acute or convalescent COVID-19. The rearrangement joins TRBV5-6 to TRBJ1-4; the D is unclear. Sequenced input: peripheral blood. This chain's CDR3 is CASSLARHPPWELFF. DNA for the CDR3: TGTGCCAGCAGCTTGGCCCGACACCCTCCTTGGGAACTGTTTTTT.